This TCR beta chain originates from a study of blood T cell repertoires in COVID-19. Study at large: Both acute and convalescent COVID-19 samples were obtained from the United States, Italy and Spain. T cells, B-cell-depleted T cells, or PBMCs provided the cDNA or gDNA that served as material.

Under the authors' procedure: For nucleated cells, counts were estimated from reference gene primer amplification. The protocol was immunoSEQ multiplex PCR, while the TCRdb copy is restricted to in-frame clones and leaves out a portion. For V, J and clone size, that table is used; D and trimming come from the DNA. Of 200,000 to 250,000 clones listed, 80% to 90% are singletons. Germline V gene data show CDR1 as MNHEY and CDR2 as SMNVEV (reference sequence). Trimming cost V 3 bases and J 5 bases, with 19 bases left between them. The CDR3 spans 16 residues. This clone was detected only once. The chain carries TRBV27 and TRBJ1-2; no reliable D call. The source is a man aged 35-49 years with acute or convalescent COVID-19. The specimen was peripheral blood. The CDR3 reads CASSLVAPNLRYGYTF. Here the CDR3 DNA reads TGTGCCAGCAGTTTGGTGGCACCCAACCTGCGGTATGGCTACACCTTC.